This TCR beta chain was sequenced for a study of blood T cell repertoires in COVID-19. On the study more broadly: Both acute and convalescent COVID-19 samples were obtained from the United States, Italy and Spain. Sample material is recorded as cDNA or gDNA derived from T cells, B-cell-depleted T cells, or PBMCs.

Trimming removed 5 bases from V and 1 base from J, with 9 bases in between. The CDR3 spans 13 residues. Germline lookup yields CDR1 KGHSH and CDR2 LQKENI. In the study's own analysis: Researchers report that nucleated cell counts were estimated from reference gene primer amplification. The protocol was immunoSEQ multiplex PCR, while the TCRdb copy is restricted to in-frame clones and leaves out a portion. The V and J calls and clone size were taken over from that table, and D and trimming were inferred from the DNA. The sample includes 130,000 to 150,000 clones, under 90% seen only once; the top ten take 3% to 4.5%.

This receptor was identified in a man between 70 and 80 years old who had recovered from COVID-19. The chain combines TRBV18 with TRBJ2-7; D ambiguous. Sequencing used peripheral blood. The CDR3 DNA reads TGTGCCAGCTCAAGCGATTTATCCTACGAGCAGTACTTC. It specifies CASSSDLSYEQYF.